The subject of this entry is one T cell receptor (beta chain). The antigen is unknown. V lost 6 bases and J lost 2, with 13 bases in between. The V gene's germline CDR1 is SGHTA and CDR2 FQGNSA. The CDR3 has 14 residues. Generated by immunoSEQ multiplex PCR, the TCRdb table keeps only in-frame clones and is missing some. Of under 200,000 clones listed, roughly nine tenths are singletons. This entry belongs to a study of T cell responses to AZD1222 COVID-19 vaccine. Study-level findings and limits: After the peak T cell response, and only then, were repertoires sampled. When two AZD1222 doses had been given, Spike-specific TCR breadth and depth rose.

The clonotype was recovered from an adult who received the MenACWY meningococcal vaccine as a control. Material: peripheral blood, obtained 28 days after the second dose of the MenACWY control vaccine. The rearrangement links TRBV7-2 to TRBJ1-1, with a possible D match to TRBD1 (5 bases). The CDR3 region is CASSDEGRNTEAFF. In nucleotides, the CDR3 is TGTGCCAGCAGTGACGAGGGGCGTAACACTGAAGCTTTCTTT.